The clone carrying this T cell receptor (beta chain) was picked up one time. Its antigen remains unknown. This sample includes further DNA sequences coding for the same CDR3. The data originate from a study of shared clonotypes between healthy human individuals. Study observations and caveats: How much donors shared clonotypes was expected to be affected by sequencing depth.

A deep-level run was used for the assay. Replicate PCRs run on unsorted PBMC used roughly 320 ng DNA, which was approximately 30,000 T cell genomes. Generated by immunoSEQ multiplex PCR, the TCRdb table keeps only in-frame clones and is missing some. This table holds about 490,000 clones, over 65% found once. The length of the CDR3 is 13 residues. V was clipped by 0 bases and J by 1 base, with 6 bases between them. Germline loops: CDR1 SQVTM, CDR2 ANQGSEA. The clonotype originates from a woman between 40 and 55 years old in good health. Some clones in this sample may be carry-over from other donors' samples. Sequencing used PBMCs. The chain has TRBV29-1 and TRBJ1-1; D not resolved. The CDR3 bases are TGCAGCGTTGAAGAAGGTGGGAACACTGAAGCTTTCTTT. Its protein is CSVEEGGNTEAFF.